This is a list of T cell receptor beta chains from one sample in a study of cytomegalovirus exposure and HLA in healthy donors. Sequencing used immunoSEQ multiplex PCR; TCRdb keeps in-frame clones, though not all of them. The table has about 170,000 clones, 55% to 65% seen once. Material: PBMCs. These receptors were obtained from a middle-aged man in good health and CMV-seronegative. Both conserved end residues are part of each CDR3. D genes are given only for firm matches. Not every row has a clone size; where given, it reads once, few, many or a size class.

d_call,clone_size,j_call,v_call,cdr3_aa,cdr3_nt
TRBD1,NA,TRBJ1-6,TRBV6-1,CASSESWGQGNSPLHF,TGTGCCAGCAGTGAATCGTGGGGACAGGGGAATTCACCCCTCCACTTT
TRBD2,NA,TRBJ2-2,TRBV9,CASSARLAGGPGELFF,TGTGCCAGCAGCGCGAGACTAGCGGGAGGGCCCGGGGAGCTGTTTTTT
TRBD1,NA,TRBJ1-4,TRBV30,CAWSVPGTGAEKLFF,TGTGCCTGGAGTGTACCCGGGACAGGGGCTGAAAAACTGTTTTTT
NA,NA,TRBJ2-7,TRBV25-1,CASTRGQSSSYEQYF,TGTGCCAGCACCCGAGGACAGTCGAGCTCCTACGAGCAGTACTTC
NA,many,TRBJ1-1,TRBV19,CASKGENTEAFF,TGTGCCAGCAAGGGAGAGAACACTGAAGCTTTCTTT
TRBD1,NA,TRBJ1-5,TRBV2,CASSEVRGDQPQHF,TGTGCCAGCAGTGAAGTCAGGGGGGATCAGCCCCAGCATTTT
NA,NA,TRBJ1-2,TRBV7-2,CASSSNTNDYGYTF,TGTGCCAGCAGCTCAAACACGAACGACTATGGCTACACCTTC
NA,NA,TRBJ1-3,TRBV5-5,CASSLGQLNGNTIYF,TGTGCCAGCAGCCTAGGACAGCTGAATGGAAACACCATATATTTT
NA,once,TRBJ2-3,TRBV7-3,CASSLTRGGTDTQYF,TGTGCCAGCAGCTTAACCAGGGGGGGCACAGATACGCAGTATTTT
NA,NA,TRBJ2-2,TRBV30,CAWSVTQAGELFF,TGTGCCTGGAGTGTAACCCAGGCCGGGGAGCTGTTTTTT
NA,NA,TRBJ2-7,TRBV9,CASSVEPTGQHVTYEQYF,TGTGCCAGCAGCGTAGAACCCACCGGACAGCATGTAACCTACGAGCAGTACTTC
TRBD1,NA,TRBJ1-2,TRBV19,CASSFADRVYGYTF,TGTGCCAGTAGCTTCGCCGACAGGGTCTATGGCTACACCTTC
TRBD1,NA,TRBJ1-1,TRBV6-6,CASSQARQGWGGEAFF,TGTGCCAGCAGCCAAGCCCGACAGGGATGGGGCGGTGAAGCTTTCTTT
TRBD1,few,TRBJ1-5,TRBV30,CAWSVGAGGFSNQPQHF,TGTGCCTGGAGTGTTGGGGCAGGGGGCTTTAGCAATCAGCCCCAGCATTTT
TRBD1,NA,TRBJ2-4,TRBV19,CASSIFRTGKENIQYF,TGTGCCAGTAGTATCTTCCGGACAGGGAAGGAAAACATTCAGTACTTC
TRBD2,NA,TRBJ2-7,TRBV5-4,CASSFSGRYEQYF,TGTGCCAGCAGCTTTAGCGGGAGGTACGAGCAGTACTTC
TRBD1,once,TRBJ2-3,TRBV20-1,CSATTGVFVYF,TGCAGTGCAACTACAGGGGTGTTCGTGTATTTT
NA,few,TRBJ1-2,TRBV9,CASSPYTGSYGYTF,TGTGCCAGCAGCCCCTATACAGGGAGCTATGGCTACACCTTC
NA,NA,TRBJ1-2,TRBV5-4,CASSSGTRVRTF,TGTGCCAGCAGTTCCGGGACACGAGTGCGCACCTTC
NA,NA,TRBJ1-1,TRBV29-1,CSVELRLGAEAFF,TGCAGCGTTGAATTGCGTTTGGGCGCTGAAGCTTTCTTT
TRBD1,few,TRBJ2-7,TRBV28,CASSLNRGTSYEQYF,TGTGCCAGCAGTTTAAACAGGGGTACGAGTTACGAGCAGTACTTC
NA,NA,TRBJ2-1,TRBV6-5,CASSSAPGLPLGQFF,TGTGCCAGCAGCTCTGCACCGGGACTCCCGTTGGGGCAGTTCTTC
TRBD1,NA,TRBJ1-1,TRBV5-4,CASSEGQTNTEAFF,TGTGCCAGCAGCGAGGGACAGACGAACACTGAAGCTTTCTTT
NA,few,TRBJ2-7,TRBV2,CASRRFESSYEQYF,TGTGCCAGCAGACGATTCGAGAGCTCCTACGAGCAGTACTTC
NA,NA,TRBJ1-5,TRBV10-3,CAISERQGNQPQHF,TGTGCCATCAGTGAAAGACAGGGCAATCAGCCCCAGCATTTT